This TCR beta chain came from a study of blood T cell repertoires in COVID-19. Germline CDR1 and CDR2: GTSNPN and SVGIG (reference sequence). The length of the CDR3 is 13 residues. V gave up 0 bases and J gave up 9 bases; unmatched junction bases: 3. Measured with immunoSEQ multiplex PCR; TCRdb has only the in-frame clones, and not every one. The profile shows about 130,000 clones, 70% to 80% of them singletons. V and J are TRBV30 and TRBJ2-1, with 9 bases that match TRBD1. This sequence originates from a woman in her seventies with COVID-19, enrolled during active disease. The sequencing input was peripheral blood. CDR3 sequence (DNA): TGTGCCTGGAGTGTACAGGGGGCGCGTGAGCAGTTCTTC. It encodes CAWSVQGAREQFF.